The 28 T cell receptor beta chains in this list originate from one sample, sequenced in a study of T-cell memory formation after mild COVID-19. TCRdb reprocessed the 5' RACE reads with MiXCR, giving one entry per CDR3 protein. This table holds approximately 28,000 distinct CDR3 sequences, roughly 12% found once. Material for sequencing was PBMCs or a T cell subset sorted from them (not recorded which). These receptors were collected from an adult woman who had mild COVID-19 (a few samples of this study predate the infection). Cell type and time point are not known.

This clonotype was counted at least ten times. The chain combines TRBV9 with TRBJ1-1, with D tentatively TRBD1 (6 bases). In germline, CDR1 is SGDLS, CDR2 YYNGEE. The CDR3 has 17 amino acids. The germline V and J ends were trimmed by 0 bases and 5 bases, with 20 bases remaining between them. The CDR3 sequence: CASSVGGLGGEVTEAFF. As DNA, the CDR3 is TGTGCCAGCAGCGTAGGAGGCCTAGGGGGGGAGGTAACTGAAGCTTTCTTT.

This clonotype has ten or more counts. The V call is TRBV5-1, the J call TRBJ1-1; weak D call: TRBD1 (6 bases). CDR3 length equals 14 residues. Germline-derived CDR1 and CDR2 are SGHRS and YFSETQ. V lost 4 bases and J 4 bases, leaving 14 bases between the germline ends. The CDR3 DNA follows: TGCGCCAGCAGCCCTCAGGGGAGGGGCACTGAAGCTTTCTTT. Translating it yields CASSPQGRGTEAFF.

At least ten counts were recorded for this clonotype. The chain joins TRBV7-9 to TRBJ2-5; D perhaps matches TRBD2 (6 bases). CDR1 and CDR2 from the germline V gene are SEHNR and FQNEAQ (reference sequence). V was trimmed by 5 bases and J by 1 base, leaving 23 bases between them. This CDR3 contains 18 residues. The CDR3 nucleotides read TGTGCCAGCAGCCCTGGGACTGGACTCAGGTCCCCCCAAGAGACCCAGTACTTC. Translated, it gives CASSPGTGLRSPQETQYF.

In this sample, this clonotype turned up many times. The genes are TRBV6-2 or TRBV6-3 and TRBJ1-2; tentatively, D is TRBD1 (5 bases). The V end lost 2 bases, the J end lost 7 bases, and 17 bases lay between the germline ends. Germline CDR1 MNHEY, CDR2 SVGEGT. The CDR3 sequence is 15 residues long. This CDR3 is CASSYPGTLRGGYTF. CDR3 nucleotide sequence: TGTGCCAGCAGTTACCCCGGGACGCTTCGAGGTGGCTACACCTTC.

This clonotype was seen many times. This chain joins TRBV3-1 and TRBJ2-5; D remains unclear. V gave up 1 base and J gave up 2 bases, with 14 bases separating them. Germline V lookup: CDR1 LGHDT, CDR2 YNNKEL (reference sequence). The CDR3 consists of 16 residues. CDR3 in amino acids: CASSQGMALRQETQYF. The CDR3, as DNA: TGTGCCAGCAGCCAAGGGATGGCGCTCCGACAAGAGACCCAGTACTTC.

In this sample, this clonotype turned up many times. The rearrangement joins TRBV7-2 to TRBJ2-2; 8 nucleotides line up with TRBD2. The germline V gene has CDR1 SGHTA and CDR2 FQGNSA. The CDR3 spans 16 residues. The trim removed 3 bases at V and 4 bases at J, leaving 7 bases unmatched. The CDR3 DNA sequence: TGTGCCAGCAGCTTTTTTCGGGGGGGCATCACCGGGGAGCTGTTTTTT. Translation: CASSFFRGGITGELFF. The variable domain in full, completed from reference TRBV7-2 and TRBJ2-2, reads GAGVSQSPSNKVTEKGKDVELRCDPISGHTALYWYRQSLGQGLEFLIYFQGNSAPDKSGLPSDRFSAERTGGSVSTLTIQRTQQEDSAVYLCASSFFRGGITGELFFGEGSRLTVL.

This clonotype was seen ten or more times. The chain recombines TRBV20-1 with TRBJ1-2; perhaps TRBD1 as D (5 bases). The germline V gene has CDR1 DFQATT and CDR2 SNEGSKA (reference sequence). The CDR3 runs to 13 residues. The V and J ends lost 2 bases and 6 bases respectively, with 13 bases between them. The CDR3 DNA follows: TGCAGTGCTAGATGGAATTCGGGGGATGGCTACACCTTC. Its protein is CSARWNSGDGYTF.

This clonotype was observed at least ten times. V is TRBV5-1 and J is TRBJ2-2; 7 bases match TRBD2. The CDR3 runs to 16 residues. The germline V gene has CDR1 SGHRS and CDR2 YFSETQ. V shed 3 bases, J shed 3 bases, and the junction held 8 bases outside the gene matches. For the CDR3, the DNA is TGCGCCAGCAGCTCCGGGAGGCGGGCCGACACCGGGGAGCTGTTTTTT. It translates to CASSSGRRADTGELFF.

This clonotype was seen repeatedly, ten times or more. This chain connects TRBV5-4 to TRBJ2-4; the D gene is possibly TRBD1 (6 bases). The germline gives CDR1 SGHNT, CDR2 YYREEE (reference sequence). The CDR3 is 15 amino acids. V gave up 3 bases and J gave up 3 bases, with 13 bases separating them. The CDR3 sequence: CASSSRDMGKNIQYF. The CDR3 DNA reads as TGTGCCAGCAGCTCCCGGGACATGGGCAAAAACATTCAGTACTTC.

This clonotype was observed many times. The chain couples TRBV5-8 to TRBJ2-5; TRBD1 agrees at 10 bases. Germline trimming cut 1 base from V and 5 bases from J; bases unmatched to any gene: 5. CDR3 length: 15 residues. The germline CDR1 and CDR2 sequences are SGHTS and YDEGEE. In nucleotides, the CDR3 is TGTGCCAGCAGCTTGCGGACAGGGGGAGTTGAGACCCAGTACTTC. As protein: CASSLRTGGVETQYF. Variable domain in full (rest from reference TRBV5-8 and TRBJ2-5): EAGVTQSPTHLIKTRGQQATLRCSPISGHTSVYWYQQALGLGLQFLLWYDEGEERNRGNFPPRFSGRQFPNYSSELNVNALELEDSALYLCASSLRTGGVETQYFGPGTRLLVL.

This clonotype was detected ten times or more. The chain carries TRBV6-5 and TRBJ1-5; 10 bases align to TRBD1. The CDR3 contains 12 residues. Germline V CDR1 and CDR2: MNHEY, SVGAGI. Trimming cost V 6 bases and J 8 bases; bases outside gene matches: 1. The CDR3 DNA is TGTGCCAGCAGGGGGACAGGGGAGCCCCAGCATTTT. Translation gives CASRGTGEPQHF.

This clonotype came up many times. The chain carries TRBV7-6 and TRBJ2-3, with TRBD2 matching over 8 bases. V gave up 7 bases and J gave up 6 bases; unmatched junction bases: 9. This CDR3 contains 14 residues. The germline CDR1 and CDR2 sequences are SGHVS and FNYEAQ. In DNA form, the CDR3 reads TGTGCCAGCACCTTCGGGGGGGCCATGGATACGCAGTATTTT. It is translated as CASTFGGAMDTQYF. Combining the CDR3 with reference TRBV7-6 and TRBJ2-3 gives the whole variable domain GAGVSQSPRYKVTKRGQDVALRCDPISGHVSLYWYRQALGQGPEFLTYFNYEAQQDKSGLPNDRFSAERPEGSISTLTIQRTEQRDSAMYRCASTFGGAMDTQYFGPGTRLTVL.

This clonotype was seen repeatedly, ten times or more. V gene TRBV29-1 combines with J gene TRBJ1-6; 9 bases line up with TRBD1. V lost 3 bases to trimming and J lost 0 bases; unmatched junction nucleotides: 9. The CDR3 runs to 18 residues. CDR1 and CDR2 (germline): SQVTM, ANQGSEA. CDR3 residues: CSVENRDRVPSYNSPLHF. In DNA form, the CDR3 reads TGCAGCGTTGAGAACCGGGACAGGGTGCCCTCCTATAATTCACCCCTCCACTTT.

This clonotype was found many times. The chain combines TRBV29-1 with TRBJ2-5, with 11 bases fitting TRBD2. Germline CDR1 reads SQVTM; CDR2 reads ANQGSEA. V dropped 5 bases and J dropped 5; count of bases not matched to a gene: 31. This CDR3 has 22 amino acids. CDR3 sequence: CSVFRLSRLAGGWSQKRETQYF. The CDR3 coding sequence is TGCAGCGTTTTTAGACTTTCGCGGCTAGCGGGAGGTTGGTCTCAGAAGAGGGAGACCCAGTACTTC.

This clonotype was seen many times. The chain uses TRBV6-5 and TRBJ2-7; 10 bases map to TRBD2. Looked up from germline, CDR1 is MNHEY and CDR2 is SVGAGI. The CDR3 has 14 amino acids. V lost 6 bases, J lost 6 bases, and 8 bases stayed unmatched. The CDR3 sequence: CASREPGLASEQYF. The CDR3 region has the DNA TGTGCCAGCAGGGAGCCGGGACTAGCGAGCGAGCAGTACTTC.

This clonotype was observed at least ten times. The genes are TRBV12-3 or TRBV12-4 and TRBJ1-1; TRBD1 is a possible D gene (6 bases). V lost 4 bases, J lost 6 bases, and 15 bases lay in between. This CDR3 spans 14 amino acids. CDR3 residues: CASSSQRGFAEAFF. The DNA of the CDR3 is TGTGCCAGCAGTTCCCAGAGGGGGTTCGCTGAAGCTTTCTTT.

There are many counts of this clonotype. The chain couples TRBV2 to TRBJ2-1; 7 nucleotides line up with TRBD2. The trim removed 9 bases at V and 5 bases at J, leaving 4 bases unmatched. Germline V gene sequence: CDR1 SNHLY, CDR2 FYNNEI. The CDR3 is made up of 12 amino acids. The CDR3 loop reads CASRAGDNEQFF. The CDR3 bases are TGTGCCAGTCGCGCGGGGGACAATGAGCAGTTCTTC.

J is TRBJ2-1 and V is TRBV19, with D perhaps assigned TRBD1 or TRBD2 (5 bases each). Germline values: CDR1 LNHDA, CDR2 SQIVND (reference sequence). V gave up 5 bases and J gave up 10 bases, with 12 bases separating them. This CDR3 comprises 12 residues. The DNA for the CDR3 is TGTGCCAGTAGTTGGGACCGCAAGGAGCAGTTCTTC. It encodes CASSWDRKEQFF. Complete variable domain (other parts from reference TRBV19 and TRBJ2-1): DGGITQSPKYLFRKEGQNVTLSCEQNLNHDAMYWYRQDPGQGLRLIYYSQIVNDFQKGDIAEGYSVSREKKESFPLTVTSAQKNPTAFYLCASSWDRKEQFFGPGTRLTVL.

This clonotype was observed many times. CDR3: CASSHGTDSGNTIYF. CDR3 bases: TGTGCCAGCTCGCACGGGACAGACTCTGGAAACACCATATATTTT. The chain combines TRBV18 with TRBJ1-3; TRBD1 agrees at 7 bases. Germline V gives CDR1 KGHSH, CDR2 LQKENI. With 6 bases clipped from V and 0 bases from J, the junction kept 5 bases outside the gene matches. The CDR3 has 15 residues.

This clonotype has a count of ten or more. CDR3 protein: CASSGQGLSGNTIYF. The DNA for the CDR3 is TGTGCCAGCAGCGGCCAGGGCCTCTCTGGAAACACCATATATTTT. V and J are TRBV11-2 and TRBJ1-3; D possibly corresponds to TRBD1 (5 bases). The V end was cut by 5 bases, the J end by 0 bases, with 11 bases between. Germline V CDR1 and CDR2: SGHAT, FQNNGV. CDR3 length: 15 residues.

CDR3 coding DNA: TGTGCCAGCAGCTTAGCCCCCGGGGGGCAGAGCACCGGGGAGCTGTTTTTT. Amino acids: CASSLAPGGQSTGELFF. The rearrangement uses TRBV7-7 and TRBJ2-2; TRBD2 might be the D (7 bases). The germline gives CDR1 SSHAT, CDR2 FNYEAQ (reference sequence). V dropped 0 bases and J dropped 4 bases, with 15 bases sitting between them. The CDR3 sequence is 17 residues long.

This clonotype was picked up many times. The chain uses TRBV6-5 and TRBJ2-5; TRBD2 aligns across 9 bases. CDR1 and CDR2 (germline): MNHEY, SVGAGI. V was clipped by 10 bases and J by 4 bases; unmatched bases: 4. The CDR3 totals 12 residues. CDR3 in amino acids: CATAGGRETQYF. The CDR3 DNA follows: TGTGCCACCGCGGGAGGGCGAGAGACCCAGTACTTC.

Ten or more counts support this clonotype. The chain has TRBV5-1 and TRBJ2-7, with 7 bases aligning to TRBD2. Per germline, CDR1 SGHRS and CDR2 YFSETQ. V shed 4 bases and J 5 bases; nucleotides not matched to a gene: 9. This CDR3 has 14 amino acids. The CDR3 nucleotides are TGCGCCAGCAGCAGAACTAGCGCCAGCCACGAGCAGTACTTC. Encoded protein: CASSRTSASHEQYF.

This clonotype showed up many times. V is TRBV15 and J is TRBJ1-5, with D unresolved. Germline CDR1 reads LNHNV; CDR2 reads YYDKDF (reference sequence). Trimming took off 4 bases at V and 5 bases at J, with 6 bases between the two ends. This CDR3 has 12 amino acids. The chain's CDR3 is CATSTSYQPQHF. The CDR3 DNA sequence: TGTGCCACCAGCACGTCGTATCAGCCCCAGCATTTT.

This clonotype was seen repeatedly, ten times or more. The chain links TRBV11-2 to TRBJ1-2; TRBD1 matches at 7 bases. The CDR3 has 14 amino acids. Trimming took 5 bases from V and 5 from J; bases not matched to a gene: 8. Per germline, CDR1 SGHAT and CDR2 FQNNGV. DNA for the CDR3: TGTGCCAGCAGCGCCCTCGGACAGGAGTATGGCTACACCTTC. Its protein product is CASSALGQEYGYTF.

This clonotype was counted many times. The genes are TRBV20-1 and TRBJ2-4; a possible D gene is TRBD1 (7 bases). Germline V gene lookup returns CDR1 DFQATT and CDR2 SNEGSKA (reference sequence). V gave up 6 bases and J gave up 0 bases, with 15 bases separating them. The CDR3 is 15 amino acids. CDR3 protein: CSARDSSVAKNIQYF. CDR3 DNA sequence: TGCAGTGCGCGGGACAGCTCCGTAGCCAAAAACATTCAGTACTTC.

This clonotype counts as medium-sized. The DNA for the CDR3 is TGCAGTGCCCAAGATAGGACAGGGTCGAGTGAAAAACTGTTTTTT. Translated, it gives CSAQDRTGSSEKLFF. V and J are TRBV20-1 and TRBJ1-4; 8 positions match TRBD1. CDR3 size: 15 residues. With 6 bases clipped from V and 7 bases from J, the junction kept 13 bases outside the gene matches. The germline CDR1 and CDR2 sequences are DFQATT and SNEGSKA (reference sequence).

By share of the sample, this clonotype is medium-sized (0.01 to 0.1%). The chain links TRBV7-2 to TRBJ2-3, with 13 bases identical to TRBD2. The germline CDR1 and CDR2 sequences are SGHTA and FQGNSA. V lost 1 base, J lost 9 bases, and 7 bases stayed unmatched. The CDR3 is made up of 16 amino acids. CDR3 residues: CASSLGLAGGRETQYF. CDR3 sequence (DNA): TGTGCCAGCAGCTTAGGACTAGCGGGAGGTCGGGAAACGCAGTATTTT. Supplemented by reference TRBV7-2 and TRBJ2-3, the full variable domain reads GAGVSQSPSNKVTEKGKDVELRCDPISGHTALYWYRQSLGQGLEFLIYFQGNSAPDKSGLPSDRFSAERTGGSVSTLTIQRTQQEDSAVYLCASSLGLAGGRETQYFGPGTRLTVL.